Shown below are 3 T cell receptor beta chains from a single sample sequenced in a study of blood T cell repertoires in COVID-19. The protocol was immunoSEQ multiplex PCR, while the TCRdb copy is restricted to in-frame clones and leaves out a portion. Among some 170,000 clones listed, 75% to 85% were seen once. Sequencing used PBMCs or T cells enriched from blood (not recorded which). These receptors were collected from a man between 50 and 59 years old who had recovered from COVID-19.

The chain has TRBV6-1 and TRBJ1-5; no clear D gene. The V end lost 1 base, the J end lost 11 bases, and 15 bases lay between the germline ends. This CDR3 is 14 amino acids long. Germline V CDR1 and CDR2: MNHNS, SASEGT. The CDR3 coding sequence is TGTGCCAGCAGTGAAGTAATGGGGAGAGGGTCCCAGCATTTT. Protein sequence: CASSEVMGRGSQHF.

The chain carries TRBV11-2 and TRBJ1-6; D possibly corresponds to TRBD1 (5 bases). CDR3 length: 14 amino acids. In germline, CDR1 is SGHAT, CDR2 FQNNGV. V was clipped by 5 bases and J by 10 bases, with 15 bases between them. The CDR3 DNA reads TGTGCCAGCAGCCCAGGGTTGGCTTTATCACCCCTCCACTTT. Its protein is CASSPGLALSPLHF.

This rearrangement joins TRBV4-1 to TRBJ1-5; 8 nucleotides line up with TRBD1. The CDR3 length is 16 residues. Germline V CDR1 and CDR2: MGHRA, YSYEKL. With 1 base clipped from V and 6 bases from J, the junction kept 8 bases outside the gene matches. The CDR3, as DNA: TGCGCCAGCAGCCAAGGAGGCCAGGGGGCGGGTCAGCCCCAGCATTTT. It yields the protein CASSQGGQGAGQPQHF.